This passage covers 26 T cell receptor beta chains from one sample sequenced in a study of T cell clones after liver transplantation. The table came from immunoSEQ multiplex PCR; TCRdb's copy has only in-frame clones and leaves some out. This table has some 120,000 clones, less than 95% appearing once. Source: CD4+ T cells from blood, taken 12 months after liver transplant. The source of these receptors is a human patient who received a liver transplant. Some T cells here may be from the graft donor.

The genes are TRBV7-8 and TRBJ2-3, with D hard to call. This CDR3 comprises 12 residues. Germline V gives CDR1 SGHVS, CDR2 FQNEAQ. V lost 5 bases, J lost 5 bases, and 8 bases lay in between. CDR3 coding DNA: TGTGCCAGCAGCCTGTTTGGAGATACGCAGTATTTT. Its translation is CASSLFGDTQYF.

The gene calls are TRBV6-1 and TRBJ1-1; no reliable D call. Looked up from germline, CDR1 is MNHNS and CDR2 is SASEGT. Trimming cost V 7 bases and J 4 bases, with 13 bases left between them. The CDR3 has 13 amino acids. CDR3 in amino acids: CASNVGWGTEAFF. As DNA, the CDR3 is TGTGCCAGCAACGTGGGGTGGGGCACTGAAGCTTTCTTT.

V usage is TRBV19 and J usage is TRBJ2-7, with TRBD2 identical over 7 bases. V lost 11 bases to trimming and J lost 2 bases; unmatched junction nucleotides: 6. Germline assignment: CDR1 LNHDA and CDR2 SQIVND (reference sequence). This CDR3 has 12 amino acids. The CDR3 spells CASGAGPYEQYF. The CDR3 DNA is TGTGCCTCGGGAGCGGGACCCTACGAGCAGTACTTC.

The CDR3 DNA reads as TGTGCCAGCAGCCACCCGTGGGCCGAGCAGTACTTC. Amino acid sequence: CASSHPWAEQYF. V gene TRBV14 combines with J gene TRBJ2-7; D call uncertain. CDR3 length equals 12 residues. Germline lookup yields CDR1 SGHDN and CDR2 FVKESK. Trimming stripped 3 bases from V and 6 bases from J, with 9 bases between.

Written as DNA, the CDR3 is TGCGCCAGCAGCTCCGGTCCGGGGACTGCGGAGCAGTACTTC. Its protein product is CASSSGPGTAEQYF. V is TRBV5-1 and J is TRBJ2-7; D might be TRBD2 (6 bases). Germline loops: CDR1 SGHRS, CDR2 YFSETQ. The CDR3 has 14 residues. The germline V and J ends were trimmed by 3 bases and 7 bases, with 17 bases remaining between them. The full variable domain, with the rest looked up from reference TRBV5-1 and TRBJ2-7, is KAGVTQTPRYLIKTRGQQVTLSCSPISGHRSVSWYQQTPGQGLQFLFEYFSETQRNKGNFPGRFSGRQFSNSRSEMNVSTLELGDSALYLCASSSGPGTAEQYFGPGTRLTVT.

The J gene is TRBJ2-3, the V gene TRBV5-1; D is unresolved. CDR3 length: 15 residues. The germline V gene encodes CDR1 SGHRS and CDR2 YFSETQ. Trimming left V 1 base short and J 3 bases short, with 12 bases between. The CDR3 sequence is CASSLMGIETDTQYF. In nucleotides, the CDR3 is TGCGCCAGCAGCTTGATGGGTATTGAAACAGATACGCAGTATTTT.

The chain carries TRBV4-2 and TRBJ2-3; 14 positions agree with TRBD2. In germline, CDR1 is LGHNA, CDR2 YNFKEQ. The CDR3 loop spans 18 amino acids. Trimming at V came to 1 base and at J to 7 bases, leaving 10 bases not matched to a gene. The CDR3 DNA is TGTGCCAGCAGCCAAGGAGCCCTGGGACTAGCGGGAGATCATACGCAGTATTTT. It is translated as CASSQGALGLAGDHTQYF.

The chain is built from TRBV18 and TRBJ2-5, with 7 bases that match TRBD2. J gave up 3 bases and V 5 bases, and 0 bases lay outside the gene matches. This CDR3 is built from 12 residues. Per germline, CDR1 KGHSH and CDR2 LQKENI. CDR3 protein: CASSSGEETQYF. CDR3 DNA sequence: TGTGCCAGCTCAAGCGGGGAAGAGACCCAGTACTTC. The variable domain in full, completed from reference TRBV18 and TRBJ2-5, reads NAGVMQNPRHLVRRRGQEARLRCSPMKGHSHVYWYRQLPEEGLKFMVYLQKENIIDESGMPKERFSAEFPKEGPSILRIQQVVRGDSAAYFCASSSGEETQYFGPGTRLLVL.

The chain combines TRBV4-1 with TRBJ1-2; TRBD1 matches at 7 bases. The CDR3 spans 15 residues. Per germline, CDR1 MGHRA and CDR2 YSYEKL. V lost 1 base and J lost 8; bases outside the gene matches: 10. CDR3 nucleotides: TGCGCCAGCAGCCAAGTGGGGACAGCGATGCGGGGCTACACCTTC. Translated: CASSQVGTAMRGYTF.

The chain joins TRBV19 to TRBJ2-2; perhaps D is TRBD1 or TRBD2 (5 bases each). This CDR3 has 12 amino acids. V gave up 7 bases and J gave up 5 bases, with 8 bases separating them. Germline V lookup: CDR1 LNHDA, CDR2 SQIVND (reference sequence). The CDR3 DNA sequence: TGTGCCAGTATGAGGGGAACCGGGGAGCTGTTTTTT. This codes for CASMRGTGELFF.

V and J are TRBV29-1 and TRBJ2-7; TRBD2 matches 11 bases. This CDR3 is built from 15 residues. The V gene's germline CDR1 is SQVTM and CDR2 ANQGSEA. V dropped 5 bases and J dropped 4; count of bases not matched to a gene: 10. CDR3 DNA: TGCAGCGTTACTCCAAGGACTAGCGGGCCTTACGAGCAGTACTTC. It codes for CSVTPRTSGPYEQYF.

The genes are TRBV5-4 and TRBJ2-5; TRBD2 might be the D (6 bases). This CDR3 spans 14 amino acids. The germline V and J ends were trimmed by 0 bases and 4 bases, with 10 bases remaining between them. CDR1 and CDR2 from the germline V gene are SGHNT and YYREEE (reference sequence). CDR3 coding DNA: TGTGCCAGCAGCTTGGCAGAAGCGGGAGAGACCCAGTACTTC. Encoded protein: CASSLAEAGETQYF.

Only a few counts were recorded for this clone. The chain carries TRBV2 and TRBJ1-2, with D uncertain. Trimming shortened V by 6 bases and J by 6 bases, and 14 bases separated the two germline ends. The CDR3 consists of 13 residues. Germline CDR1 SNHLY, CDR2 FYNNEI. The CDR3, as DNA: TGTGCCAGCAGATTTCTCCAGGTGGATGGCTACACCTTC. Protein: CASRFLQVDGYTF.

This chain joins TRBV6-1 and TRBJ1-4; D unclear. CDR1 and CDR2 (germline): MNHNS, SASEGT. Trimming took 4 bases from V and 8 from J, leaving 14 bases between them. The CDR3 covers 14 residues. The CDR3, as DNA: TGTGCCAGCAGTGCGGGCGGCCCTGGAGAAAAACTGTTTTTT. Translated, it gives CASSAGGPGEKLFF.

This clone was detected a few times. The CDR3 DNA is TGTGCCAGCAGCTTAGTAGCGGGAGTAGAGACCCAGTACTTC. This translates into CASSLVAGVETQYF. The chain recombines TRBV11-3 with TRBJ2-5, with 9 bases fitting TRBD2. This CDR3 is 14 amino acids long. The V and J ends lost 1 base and 4 bases, in that order; junction bases with no gene match: 1. CDR1 SGHNT and CDR2 YENEEA come from the germline V gene.

This rearrangement joins TRBV18 to TRBJ1-4; tentative D call: TRBD1 (6 bases). Trimming stripped 5 bases from V and 4 bases from J, with 14 bases between. The CDR3 is 15 residues long. Germline V gene sequence: CDR1 KGHSH, CDR2 LQKENI. CDR3: CASSNLGQINEKLFF. The CDR3 nucleotides read TGTGCCAGCTCAAACCTAGGACAGATTAATGAAAAACTGTTTTTT.

The table lists this clone with a count of one. This chain joins TRBV5-8 and TRBJ2-1; D is ambiguous. V gave up 7 bases and J gave up 10 bases, with 15 bases separating them. The length of the CDR3 is 12 residues. Germline V gene data show CDR1 as SGHTS and CDR2 as YDEGEE. CDR3 bases: TGTGCCAGCCGCAGATACGACGGGGAGCAGTTCTTC. Translated, it gives CASRRYDGEQFF.

V usage is TRBV28 and J usage is TRBJ2-7; the D gene is possibly TRBD1 (6 bases). The CDR3 is 13 amino acids. Trimming removed 6 bases from V and 5 bases from J, with 14 bases in between. Germline loops: CDR1 MDHEN, CDR2 SYDVKM. CDR3 bases: TGTGCCAGCAGGGCACAGGGATGGGACGAGCAGTACTTC. It yields the protein CASRAQGWDEQYF.

The genes are TRBV7-3 and TRBJ2-1; D unclear. V lost 5 bases and J lost 5, with 13 bases in between. Germline CDR1 reads SGHTA; CDR2 reads FQGTGA. The CDR3 has 14 amino acids. The CDR3 here is CASSPRVGHNEQFF. For the CDR3, the DNA is TGTGCCAGCAGCCCCCGAGTAGGCCACAATGAGCAGTTCTTC.

V gene TRBV11-2 combines with J gene TRBJ1-2; TRBD1 is a possible D gene (5 bases). This CDR3 contains 14 residues. CDR1 and CDR2 (germline): SGHAT, FQNNGV. Trimming took 0 bases from V and 2 from J, leaving 7 bases between them. DNA for the CDR3: TGTGCCAGCAGCTTAGACAGGGCCAACTATGGCTACACCTTC. Translating gives CASSLDRANYGYTF.

In DNA, the CDR3 is TGTGCCAGCAGTGAAGGTCCCGGGGCCATATACGAGCAGTACTTC. Protein sequence: CASSEGPGAIYEQYF. V gene TRBV5-6 combines with J gene TRBJ2-7; possibly TRBD1 or TRBD2 for D (5 bases each). Germline V CDR1 and CDR2: SGHDT, YYEEEE. Deletions cut 5 bases from V and 4 bases from J, with 19 bases between. The CDR3 loop spans 15 amino acids.

The chain combines TRBV28 with TRBJ2-1; unclear D gene. Per germline, CDR1 MDHEN and CDR2 SYDVKM. Trimming took 2 bases from V and 5 from J, leaving 13 bases between them. The CDR3 has 15 amino acids. CDR3 sequence (DNA): TGTGCCAGCAGTTTACCCGGAGCTTCGAACAATGAGCAGTTCTTC. This translates into CASSLPGASNNEQFF.

With respect to this clone: Other DNA sequences in the sample encode the same CDR3. The rearrangement uses TRBV29-1 and TRBJ2-7; D may be TRBD1 (6 bases). This CDR3 comprises 13 residues. V lost 4 bases and J lost 4, with 14 bases in between. Germline V CDR1 and CDR2: SQVTM, ANQGSEA. Here the CDR3 DNA reads TGCAGCGTTGTTTCAGGGGAAGCATACGAGCAGTACTTC. It translates to CSVVSGEAYEQYF.

The genes are TRBV6-5 and TRBJ2-3, with 10 positions matching TRBD1. Germline CDR1 MNHEY, CDR2 SVGAGI. V lost 2 bases, J lost 4 bases, and 0 bases stayed unmatched. CDR3 length: 14 residues. For the CDR3, the DNA is TGTGCCAGCAGTTACGGGACAGGGGCAGATACGCAGTATTTT. Translating gives CASSYGTGADTQYF.

This chain uses TRBV19 with TRBJ2-1; TRBD2 agrees at 10 bases. The CDR3 runs 16 residues. V gave up 4 bases and J gave up 7 bases; unmatched junction bases: 10. Germline-derived CDR1 and CDR2 are LNHDA and SQIVND (reference sequence). CDR3 sequence reads: CASSTSGLAKRNEQFF. Written as DNA, the CDR3 is TGTGCCAGTAGTACCTCGGGACTAGCGAAACGAAATGAGCAGTTCTTC.

The chain carries TRBV5-1 and TRBJ2-7; 16 bases agree with TRBD2. Germline CDR1 SGHRS, CDR2 YFSETQ. CDR3 length: 21 amino acids. With 5 bases clipped from V and 0 bases from J, the junction kept 17 bases outside the gene matches. The CDR3 protein is CASRQTGRPGLAGGSSYEQYF. CDR3 nucleotide sequence: TGCGCCAGCAGGCAGACGGGAAGACCGGGACTAGCGGGAGGGAGCTCCTACGAGCAGTACTTC.